Listed below are T cell receptor beta chains from one sample, sequenced in a study of T cell repertoires in cytomegalovirus infection. TCRdb reprocessed the reads via MiXCR and lists one record per CDR3 protein. The data hold 250,000 to 300,000 distinct CDR3 sequences, with 8% to 9.5% observed a single time. Sequencing used PBMCs. The receptor source for this set is a human donor in good health (CMV status not recorded). Some clones in this sample may be carry-over from other donors' samples. CDR3s leave out the opening cysteine and the closing phenylalanine or tryptophan. Fields, in order: J gene, V gene, CDR3 protein.

j_gene: TRBJ2-1
v_gene: TRBV10-3
CDR3aa: AISEKVEQF

j_gene: TRBJ2-5
v_gene: TRBV24-1
CDR3aa: ATSDPRLLGRQETQY

j_gene: TRBJ1-6
v_gene: TRBV18
CDR3aa: ASSRGGGTADNSPLH

j_gene: TRBJ2-3
v_gene: TRBV7-2
CDR3aa: ASSLTSPTDTQY

j_gene: TRBJ2-1
v_gene: TRBV12-3/TRBV12-4
CDR3aa: ASSLAREAHEQF

j_gene: TRBJ2-2
v_gene: TRBV7-2
CDR3aa: ASSYNRGRAGTGELF

j_gene: TRBJ1-5
v_gene: TRBV7-8
CDR3aa: ASSLVGGSGQPQH

j_gene: TRBJ1-5
v_gene: TRBV29-1
CDR3aa: SARTGVNSNQPQH

j_gene: TRBJ1-1
v_gene: TRBV7-8
CDR3aa: ASSLSGVMNTEAF

j_gene: TRBJ2-5
v_gene: TRBV7-2
CDR3aa: ASSSRPRAGGETQY

j_gene: TRBJ2-1
v_gene: TRBV7-2
CDR3aa: ASSLMSLAGLVRNEQF

j_gene: TRBJ2-1
v_gene: TRBV3-1
CDR3aa: ASSQDRVTTDEQF

j_gene: TRBJ2-7
v_gene: TRBV11-2
CDR3aa: ASSSRHASSYEQY

j_gene: TRBJ1-2
v_gene: TRBV12-3/TRBV12-4
CDR3aa: ASSTTRAGYT

j_gene: TRBJ2-1
v_gene: TRBV7-2
CDR3aa: ASSLRDRGNEQF

j_gene: TRBJ2-3
v_gene: TRBV15
CDR3aa: ATSGDGTDTQY

j_gene: TRBJ2-7
v_gene: TRBV14
CDR3aa: ASSPRTGRLGQY

j_gene: TRBJ1-2
v_gene: TRBV5-1
CDR3aa: ASSLNTGGYGYT

j_gene: TRBJ1-6
v_gene: TRBV4-2
CDR3aa: ASSQDEGGIQALH

j_gene: TRBJ1-5
v_gene: TRBV6-1
CDR3aa: ASSTRVGQPQH

j_gene: TRBJ2-3
v_gene: TRBV12-3/TRBV12-4
CDR3aa: ASSFTGALTDTQY

j_gene: TRBJ1-3
v_gene: TRBV7-2
CDR3aa: ASSSERNTIY